A selection of T cell receptor beta chains follows, all from one sample in a study of neurological immune-mediated disorders. TCRdb re-analysed the 5' RACE reads in MiXCR, keeping a single row per CDR3 protein. The sample contains 53,000 or so distinct CDR3 sequences, 7% to 9% of which appear only once. The sequenced material came from PBMCs. The source of these receptors is a woman between 40 and 50 years old in good health. Both conserved end residues are part of each CDR3. The D gene is left open where the match is weak. Clone size appears in some rows only: once, few, many, or a class for an expanded clone.

V gene,J gene,D gene,clone size,CDR3 protein,CDR3 DNA
TRBV2,TRBJ2-2,NA,many,CASSETGVNTGELFF,TGTGCCAGCAGCGAGACAGGAGTCAACACCGGGGAGCTGTTTTTT
TRBV5-1,TRBJ2-7,TRBD2,many,CASHRRGGSDSYEQYF,TGCGCCAGTCACCGGCGCGGGGGGTCGGATTCCTACGAGCAGTACTTC
TRBV12-3/TRBV12-4,TRBJ2-2,NA,many,CASSPDLANTGELFF,TGTGCCAGCAGTCCAGACCTCGCGAACACCGGGGAGCTGTTTTTT
TRBV20-1,TRBJ2-3,TRBD2,NA,CSASREGGSTDTQYF,TGCAGTGCTAGCCGGGAGGGGGGGAGCACAGATACGCAGTATTTT
TRBV20-1,TRBJ1-1,TRBD1,NA,CSAALQGVETEAFF,TGCAGTGCCGCGCTACAGGGGGTTGAAACTGAAGCTTTCTTT
TRBV7-2,TRBJ2-1,NA,many,CASSLGVPNEQFF,TGTGCCAGCAGCTTGGGCGTTCCCAATGAGCAGTTCTTC
TRBV20-1,TRBJ1-5,NA,many,CSARHPGEYSNQPQHF,TGCAGTGCTAGGCATCCGGGGGAATATAGCAATCAGCCCCAGCATTTT
TRBV20-1,TRBJ2-1,NA,many,CSARDRQGFSYNEQFF,TGCAGTGCTAGAGATCGGCAGGGGTTTTCCTACAATGAGCAGTTCTTC
TRBV9,TRBJ1-4,NA,many,CASSVEGRNEKLFF,TGTGCCAGCAGCGTAGAAGGCAGGAATGAAAAACTGTTTTTT
TRBV15,TRBJ2-7,NA,many,CATGGQLAYEQYF,TGTGCCACCGGCGGGCAGCTAGCCTACGAGCAGTACTTC
TRBV4-1,TRBJ2-3,TRBD2,many,CASSELAGRLTDTQYF,TGCGCCAGCAGCGAGCTAGCGGGGAGACTAACAGATACGCAGTATTTT
TRBV12-3/TRBV12-4,TRBJ2-7,TRBD1,few,CASRLAGGQGAREQYF,TGTGCCAGCAGACTCGCTGGGGGACAGGGGGCGAGGGAGCAGTACTTC
TRBV5-1,TRBJ1-5,NA,many,CASSPGSSNQPQHF,TGCGCCAGCAGCCCCGGGTCGAGCAATCAGCCCCAGCATTTT
TRBV4-1,TRBJ1-1,NA,many,CASSPREGDTEAFF,TGCGCCAGCAGCCCCAGGGAGGGGGACACTGAAGCTTTCTTT
TRBV5-1,TRBJ2-2,TRBD1,many,CASSLEDGQDTGELFF,TGCGCCAGCAGCTTGGAGGACGGACAGGACACCGGGGAGCTGTTTTTT
TRBV29-1,TRBJ2-1,TRBD2,many,CSVEESRGGRSYNEQFF,TGCAGCGTTGAAGAATCCCGTGGCGGGAGGTCCTACAATGAGCAGTTCTTC
TRBV7-2,TRBJ2-5,NA,many,CASSLREAETQYF,TGTGCCAGCAGCTTAAGAGAGGCGGAGACCCAGTACTTC
TRBV27,TRBJ1-4,TRBD1,many,CASSLWGQGDEKLFF,TGTGCCAGCAGTTTATGGGGACAGGGGGACGAAAAACTGTTTTTT
TRBV20-1,TRBJ2-5,TRBD2,once,CSARDLSGRVRGENQYF,TGCAGTGCTAGAGATCTCAGCGGGAGAGTTAGGGGAGAGAACCAGTACTTC
TRBV7-6,TRBJ2-1,NA,many,CASSRTGTYNEQFF,TGTGCCAGCAGCCGAACGGGTACCTACAATGAGCAGTTCTTC
TRBV29-1,TRBJ1-3,NA,many,CSVRRVSGNTIYF,TGCAGCGTTAGGAGGGTCTCTGGAAACACCATATATTTT
TRBV12-3/TRBV12-4,TRBJ2-7,TRBD2,many,CASSRLTSGRKSLEQYF,TGTGCCAGCAGCCGGCTGACTAGCGGGAGAAAGTCTCTCGAGCAGTACTTC
TRBV20-1,TRBJ2-7,NA,many,CSARDHSYEQYF,TGCAGTGCTAGAGATCACTCCTACGAGCAGTACTTC
TRBV12-3/TRBV12-4,TRBJ1-2,NA,many,CASSFSPRQGYTF,TGTGCCAGCAGTTTTTCGCCAAGACAAGGCTACACCTTC
TRBV7-2,TRBJ1-1,TRBD1,many,CASSQGQVGSSTEAFF,TGTGCCAGCAGCCAAGGACAGGTTGGAAGCAGCACTGAAGCTTTCTTT
TRBV5-1,TRBJ2-3,NA,many,CASSLAGGITDTQYF,TGCGCCAGCAGCTTGGCTGGCGGGATAACAGATACGCAGTATTTT
TRBV9,TRBJ2-3,NA,many,CASSVDAPSSDTQYF,TGTGCCAGCAGCGTAGATGCACCTTCCTCAGATACGCAGTATTTT
TRBV20-1,TRBJ1-4,NA,many,CSARRQATNEKLFF,TGCAGTGCTAGAAGGCAGGCAACTAATGAAAAACTGTTTTTT
TRBV3-1,TRBJ2-5,NA,many,CASSPRTSPQETQYF,TGTGCCAGCAGCCCCCGGACATCGCCCCAAGAGACCCAGTACTTC
TRBV5-1,TRBJ2-2,NA,many,CASSLGHLNTGELFF,TGCGCCAGCAGCTTAGGACATCTGAACACCGGGGAGCTGTTTTTT
TRBV15,TRBJ1-6,NA,few,CATSRDSLSSYNSPLHF,TGTGCCACCAGCAGAGATTCCCTCAGCTCCTATAATTCACCCCTCCACTTT